The source of this TCR beta chain is a study of blood T cell repertoires in COVID-19. Overall study context: The United States, Italy and Spain supplied acute and convalescent COVID-19 samples. The cDNA or gDNA used as material had been derived from T cells, B-cell-depleted T cells, or PBMCs.

CDR3 length equals 15 residues. Germline V gives CDR1 SGHTA, CDR2 FQGTGA. Trimming at V came to 5 bases and at J to 0 bases, leaving 6 bases not matched to a gene. The protocol was immunoSEQ multiplex PCR, while the TCRdb copy is restricted to in-frame clones and leaves out a portion. The sample yields 55,000 to 75,000 clones, more than 75% seen once. The sequencing sample was made of peripheral blood. The chain combines TRBV7-3 with TRBJ2-7; 8 bases agree with TRBD2. This sequence originates from a man aged 45-65 years with active COVID-19. The CDR3 protein is CASSPQSGGSYEQYF. The CDR3 nucleotides read TGTGCCAGCAGCCCCCAGAGCGGGGGCTCCTACGAGCAGTACTTC.